Presented here are 9 T cell receptor beta chains from one specimen sequenced in a study of blood T cells in healthy people across ages. A sample-barcoded 5' primer and a J-beta primer mix were used in a second PCR of about 6 to 12 cycles. A single record per CDR3 protein comes from TCRdb applying MiXCR to the 5' RACE reads. The sample includes over 1,300,000 distinct CDR3 sequences, 45% to 70% seen only once; the top ten take 6.5% to 8.5%. Sequencing used blood. The receptors here all came from a young man in good health.

The genes are TRBV20-1 and TRBJ1-1; D call uncertain. The V end was cut by 1 base, the J end by 11 bases, with 14 bases between. Germline lookup yields CDR1 DFQATT and CDR2 SNEGSKA (reference sequence). The CDR3 runs to 12 residues. CDR3 loop: CSARAPLELAFF. The CDR3 DNA reads TGCAGTGCTAGAGCCCCCCTTGAGTTGGCTTTCTTT.

As regards this clonotype: An end of the junction does not agree with germline; a read error may underlie this. Here the CDR3 DNA reads TGCAGCGTTGAGGATAGCGGGGGGGGTACACTCGATACGCCGTATTTT. Protein: CSVEDSGGGTLDTPYF. V and J are TRBV29-1 and TRBJ2-3, with 11 bases fitting TRBD2. Germline-derived CDR1 and CDR2 are SQVTM and ANQGSEA. This CDR3 contains 16 residues.

The gene calls are TRBV2 and TRBJ2-1, with TRBD1 matching 8 bases. The J call may be mistaken, given a closer DNA end match to TRBJ2-7. This CDR3 contains 16 residues. The V gene's germline CDR1 is SNHLY and CDR2 FYNNEI. DNA for the CDR3: TGTGCCAGCAGTGAACTGACAGGGGCCTCCTACAATGAGCAGTACTTC. It yields the protein CASSELTGASYNEQYF.

The chain employs TRBV9 and TRBJ2-3; TRBD2 agrees at 11 bases. The CDR3 sequence is 17 residues long. Losses at the gene ends were 3 bases for V and 1 base for J; bases not matched to a gene: 7. Germline assignment: CDR1 SGDLS and CDR2 YYNGEE. This CDR3 is CASSAPPGLAGTDTQYF. The CDR3 nucleotides read TGTGCCAGCAGCGCCCCCCCGGGACTAGCGGGCACAGATACGCAGTATTTT.

The chain uses TRBV5-1 and TRBJ2-5, with 7 bases aligning to TRBD1. Trimming cost V 2 bases and J 4 bases; bases outside gene matches: 14. Germline lookup yields CDR1 SGHRS and CDR2 YFSETQ. This CDR3 comprises 17 residues. CDR3 loop: CASSLEGYRGAGETQYF. In nucleotides, the CDR3 is TGCGCCAGCAGCTTAGAGGGCTACAGGGGAGCCGGAGAGACCCAGTACTTC.

The rearrangement joins TRBV29-1 to TRBJ1-1; D gene unclear. V was cut by 4 bases and J by 1 base, with 7 bases left in between. The CDR3 has 12 residues. Germline V CDR1 and CDR2: SQVTM, ANQGSEA. CDR3 sequence: CSVADGNTEAFF. For the CDR3, the DNA is TGCAGCGTTGCTGACGGGAACACTGAAGCTTTCTTT.

The rearrangement uses TRBV11-2 and TRBJ2-1; D is uncertain. The end of the DNA aligns better with TRBJ2-7, so the J call may be wrong. The CDR3 is made up of 17 amino acids. Germline V gives CDR1 SGHAT, CDR2 FQNNGV. CDR3 sequence (DNA): TGTGCCAGCAGCTTAGGGGATACAGCAAGCTCCTACAATGAGCAGTACTTC. It yields the protein CASSLGDTASSYNEQYF.

Only a few counts were recorded for this clonotype. The V and J genes are TRBV2 and TRBJ2-7, with D possibly being TRBD1 (5 bases). Between the trimmed V and J ends, which lost 9 bases and 7 bases, there was a span of 13 bases. The CDR3 contains 11 residues. Germline CDR1 SNHLY, CDR2 FYNNEI. The CDR3 nucleotides read TGTGCCAGACAGGTCGGTGAGGAGCAGTACTTC. Translation: CARQVGEEQYF.

This clonotype was found a few times. The J gene is TRBJ1-1, the V gene TRBV29-1; TRBD1 matches at 7 bases. The V segment lost 6 bases and the J segment 1 base; nucleotides outside the gene matches: 5. The CDR3 is 13 amino acids. The germline V gene has CDR1 SQVTM and CDR2 ANQGSEA. CDR3 sequence (DNA): TGCAGCGTCCTGACAGGGACGAACACTGAAGCTTTCTTT. Its translation is CSVLTGTNTEAFF. Full variable domain (rest looked up from reference TRBV29-1 and TRBJ1-1): SAVISQKPSRDICQRGTSLTIQCQVDSQVTMMFWYRQQPGQSLTLIATANQGSEATYESGFVIDKFPISRPNLTFSTLTVSNMSPEDSSIYLCSVLTGTNTEAFFGQGTRLTVV.